Following are 14 T cell receptor beta chains from one sample sequenced in a study of human thymus T cells. Repertoires were generated with immunoSEQ multiplex PCR, while TCRdb's copy carries only in-frame clones and drops some. The repertoire holds about 60,000 clones, with approximately 95% as singletons. The sequenced material came from blood. The source is a boy in the first two years of life with a congenital heart defect but otherwise immunologically healthy.

In DNA form, the CDR3 reads TGTGCCAGCAGTGAATTGGGGGCCGGGGAGCTGTTTTTT. This gives the protein CASSELGAGELFF. The chain couples TRBV6-1 to TRBJ2-2; D could derive from TRBD1 or TRBD2 (5 bases each). Germline assignment: CDR1 MNHNS and CDR2 SASEGT. Trimming took off 2 bases at V and 6 bases at J, with 7 bases between the two ends. This CDR3 has 13 residues.

This clone occurred a few times. The chain is built from TRBV27 and TRBJ2-2; 9 bases line up with TRBD2. V lost 5 bases and J lost 7; bases outside the gene matches: 11. CDR3 length: 16 residues. Germline V gene sequence: CDR1 MNHEY, CDR2 SMNVEV (reference sequence). CDR3 in DNA: TGTGCCAGCAGTGTAAGGGGCGGGAGGGCCATCGGGGAGCTGTTTTTT. Protein product: CASSVRGGRAIGELFF.

The chain uses TRBV5-1 and TRBJ1-1; D not resolved. The V gene lost 6 bases and the J gene lost 0 bases, with 12 bases spanning the gap. CDR1 and CDR2 (germline): SGHRS, YFSETQ. This CDR3 has 14 residues. In nucleotides, the CDR3 is TGCGCCAGCACGGAAGGGCCCTTGAACACTGAAGCTTTCTTT. Encoded protein: CASTEGPLNTEAFF.

The chain joins TRBV6-6 to TRBJ2-2, with no clear D. The CDR3 runs 13 residues. Trimming stripped 4 bases from V and 1 base from J, with 4 bases between. The germline V gene has CDR1 MNHNY and CDR2 SVGAGI (reference sequence). For the CDR3, the DNA is TGTGCCAGCAGTTTCGGGAACACCGGGGAGCTGTTTTTT. Translated: CASSFGNTGELFF.

This rearrangement joins TRBV10-3 to TRBJ2-3; D gene unclear. V lost 10 bases to trimming and J lost 2 bases, with 16 bases between them. Germline CDR1 and CDR2: ENHRY and SYGVKD. This CDR3 has 14 residues. CDR3 DNA: TGTGCCACCAATGGCGACTCTTACACAGATACGCAGTATTTT. Translation: CATNGDSYTDTQYF.

This chain connects TRBV4-2 to TRBJ2-3, with D hard to call. CDR1 is LGHNA and CDR2 is YNFKEQ in the germline V gene. This CDR3 region has 16 residues. The ends were cut back, 4 bases at V and 1 base at J, with 15 bases in the middle. The CDR3 DNA reads TGTGCCAGCAGCCCTGGCTCTGGAGTAGGCACAGATACGCAGTATTTT. Protein: CASSPGSGVGTDTQYF.

The chain couples TRBV9 to TRBJ2-1, with TRBD2 matching 13 bases. The J segment lost 9 bases and the V segment lost 0 bases, leaving 6 bases of the junction unmatched. Per the germline V gene, CDR1 is SGDLS and CDR2 is YYNGEE. This CDR3 comprises 16 residues. The CDR3 nucleotides are TGTGCCAGCAGCGTAGGAACTAGCGGGAGGGCGGTTGAGCAGTTCTTC. Translating it yields CASSVGTSGRAVEQFF. The full variable domain, its missing parts supplied by reference TRBV9 and TRBJ2-1, is DSGVTQTPKHLITATGQRVTLRCSPRSGDLSVYWYQQSLDQGLQFLIQYYNGEERAKGNILERFSAQQFPDLHSELNLSSLELGDSALYFCASSVGTSGRAVEQFFGPGTRLTVL.

This clone was observed once. This chain links TRBV23-1 with TRBJ1-3, with no clear D. TRBV23-1 is an ORF, and what it does is uncertain. This CDR3 is built from 11 residues. V was cut by 4 bases and J by 7 bases, with 5 bases left in between. The CDR3 DNA reads as TGCGCCAGCAGTCTCCCGAACACCATATATTTT. It translates to CASSLPNTIYF.

The chain has TRBV10-3 and TRBJ1-2; the match to TRBD1 covers 9 bases. This CDR3 contains 15 residues. Germline lookup yields CDR1 ENHRY and CDR2 SYGVKD. The J segment lost 2 bases and the V segment lost 7 bases, leaving 8 bases of the junction unmatched. The CDR3 is CAINLGTGSNYGYTF. The CDR3 coding sequence is TGTGCCATCAATCTAGGGACAGGGTCGAACTATGGCTACACCTTC.

This chain uses TRBV6-5 with TRBJ1-1; 7 nucleotides align to TRBD1. J was trimmed by 5 bases and V by 5 bases; bases with no gene match: 11. Germline CDR1 and CDR2: MNHEY and SVGAGI. The CDR3 has 15 residues. In nucleotides, the CDR3 is TGTGCCAGCAGTCCGCTGTTGACAGGGTGGACTGAAGCTTTCTTT. This encodes CASSPLLTGWTEAFF.

V and J are TRBV5-1 and TRBJ2-5; D remains unclear. The germline V gene encodes CDR1 SGHRS and CDR2 YFSETQ. Between the trimmed V and J ends, which lost 2 bases and 4 bases, there was a span of 18 bases. The CDR3 totals 16 residues. The CDR3 sequence: CASSFSWTRNGETQYF. The CDR3 coding sequence is TGCGCCAGCAGCTTTTCTTGGACGCGGAACGGAGAGACCCAGTACTTC. The whole variable domain, remainder taken from reference TRBV5-1 and TRBJ2-5, is KAGVTQTPRYLIKTRGQQVTLSCSPISGHRSVSWYQQTPGQGLQFLFEYFSETQRNKGNFPGRFSGRQFSNSRSEMNVSTLELGDSALYLCASSFSWTRNGETQYFGPGTRLLVL.

The CDR3 DNA is TGTGCCTGGAGTGCAGGACAGGGAATGAACACTGAAGCTTTCTTT. It specifies CAWSAGQGMNTEAFF. The genes are TRBV30 and TRBJ1-1; 8 nucleotides match TRBD1. V trimming: 1 base; J trimming: 0 bases; junction bases outside the gene matches: 4. Germline lookup yields CDR1 GTSNPN and CDR2 SVGIG (reference sequence). CDR3 length: 15 amino acids.

The gene calls are TRBV6-5 and TRBJ1-1, with unresolved D. Trimming took 0 bases from V and 2 from J, leaving 7 bases between them. CDR3 length: 14 residues. In germline, CDR1 is MNHEY, CDR2 SVGAGI. The CDR3 DNA follows: TGTGCCAGCAGTTACTCGAGAGGCAACACTGAAGCTTTCTTT. Protein: CASSYSRGNTEAFF.

The V gene is TRBV20-1, the J gene TRBJ1-2; no reliable D call. Germline V gives CDR1 DFQATT, CDR2 SNEGSKA (reference sequence). The CDR3 totals 10 residues. Trimming stripped 3 bases from V and 10 bases from J, with 9 bases between. This CDR3 reads CSASIGFYTF. The CDR3, as DNA: TGCAGTGCTAGCATTGGGTTCTACACCTTC.